The 9 T cell receptor beta chains below come from one sample, sequenced in a study of PD-L1 blockade in urothelial cancer. Profiled with immunoSEQ multiplex PCR; TCRdb holds only in-frame clones, not every one. The table includes 70,000 to 90,000 clones, 82% detected once. Sequencing was performed on PBMCs, taken around atezolizumab (anti-PD-L1) treatment. Receptors were obtained from a man between 65 and 85 years old with urothelial cancer.

This clone was seen once. This rearrangement joins TRBV7-2 to TRBJ2-7; D might be TRBD1 (6 bases). CDR1 and CDR2 from the germline V gene are SGHTA and FQGNSA. Trimming shortened V by 1 base and J by 3 bases, and 10 bases separated the two germline ends. There are 14 residues in the CDR3. The CDR3 DNA reads TGTGCCAGCAGCTTAGGCGCAGGGGACTACGAGCAGTACTTC. Protein product: CASSLGAGDYEQYF.

CDR3 sequence (DNA): TGCGCCAGCAGCTTGGAACAGGGCTCGGGGGAGCTGTTTTTT. Translated: CASSLEQGSGELFF. The chain has TRBV5-1 and TRBJ2-2; possibly TRBD1 for D (6 bases). This CDR3 contains 14 residues. Trimming pared 0 bases from V and 8 bases from J, leaving 11 bases between. Germline V gene lookup returns CDR1 SGHRS and CDR2 YFSETQ.

The V call is TRBV2, the J call TRBJ2-7; 8 bases map to TRBD2. Germline lookup yields CDR1 SNHLY and CDR2 FYNNEI. This CDR3 has 14 amino acids. J lost 3 bases, V lost 8 bases, and 9 bases had no gene match. This CDR3 reads CASYSGLAGYEQYF. DNA of the CDR3: TGTGCCAGCTATTCCGGACTAGCCGGCTACGAGCAGTACTTC.

The rearrangement joins TRBV27 to TRBJ1-5; weak D call: TRBD1 (5 bases). Looked up from germline, CDR1 is MNHEY and CDR2 is SMNVEV (reference sequence). V gave up 6 bases and J gave up 1 base, with 22 bases separating them. The CDR3 is made up of 18 amino acids. Written as DNA, the CDR3 is TGTGCCAGCAGAATCCGGGCCTCAGGGATAGAAAGCAATCAGCCCCAGCATTTT. Translated: CASRIRASGIESNQPQHF.

This chain uses TRBV9 with TRBJ1-5; no clear D. Germline values: CDR1 SGDLS, CDR2 YYNGEE. The CDR3 is 14 residues long. V lost 0 bases to trimming and J lost 3 bases, with 7 bases between them. The CDR3 reads CASSVGEFNQPQHF. The CDR3 bases are TGTGCCAGCAGCGTAGGCGAGTTCAATCAGCCCCAGCATTTT.

The CDR3 coding sequence is TGTGCCAGTAGTACCGGGGGACAGATGAACACTGAAGCTTTCTTT. The encoded protein is CASSTGGQMNTEAFF. The chain has TRBV19 and TRBJ1-1, with 7 bases that match TRBD1. The V gene's germline CDR1 is LNHDA and CDR2 SQIVND (reference sequence). After removal of 4 bases from V and 0 bases from J, the junction contained 5 bases not matched to a gene. The CDR3 totals 15 residues.

The chain links TRBV19 to TRBJ1-2, with a tentative D call TRBD1 (6 bases). This CDR3 has 15 residues. Germline V gene data show CDR1 as LNHDA and CDR2 as SQIVND (reference sequence). Between the trimmed V and J ends, which lost 6 bases and 0 bases, there was a span of 14 bases. The CDR3 sequence: CASSITGQANYGYTF. The DNA for the CDR3 is TGTGCCAGTAGCATAACGGGACAAGCTAACTATGGCTACACCTTC.

This chain connects TRBV6-1 to TRBJ2-1; D not resolved. This CDR3 spans 11 amino acids. V was shortened by 7 bases and J by 7 bases, with 8 bases between the two germline ends. From germline, CDR1 is MNHNS and CDR2 SASEGT. CDR3 protein: CASTNQNEQFF. The CDR3 DNA is TGTGCCAGCACAAATCAGAATGAGCAGTTCTTC.

The chain recombines TRBV7-9 with TRBJ2-7; 7 bases line up with TRBD2. Germline CDR1 SEHNR, CDR2 FQNEAQ (reference sequence). The CDR3 totals 14 residues. With V trimmed by 0 bases and J by 6 bases, 5 bases remained unmatched. CDR3 region: CASSLAGGGSEQYF. CDR3 coding DNA: TGTGCCAGCAGCTTAGCGGGGGGAGGGTCCGAGCAGTACTTC.